These 9 T cell receptor beta chains were sequenced from one sample in a study of T cells in Graves' hyperthyroidism and ophthalmopathy. It was RNA transcripts that yielded the amplified TCR beta CDR3 regions. TCR CDR3 regions were first amplified by RT-PCR with HTBI primers. Via MiXCR, TCRdb re-called the multiplex PCR reads, giving one row per CDR3 protein. The table shows some 600,000 distinct CDR3 sequences, with more than 45% occurring only once. Sequences were obtained from peripheral blood or thyroid tissue (not recorded which). These TCRs come from a woman aged 18-29 years with Graves' hyperthyroidism.

This clonotype was counted only a few times. V gene TRBV7-9 combines with J gene TRBJ2-7; possible D gene TRBD1, 6 bases. Germline values: CDR1 SEHNR, CDR2 FQNEAQ (reference sequence). Trimming cost V 5 bases and J 4 bases, with 18 bases left between them. The CDR3 has 15 amino acids. CDR3 nucleotides: TGTGCCAGCAGCCCTTTTGGGGCAGGGGCGTACGAGCAGTACTTC. Protein sequence: CASSPFGAGAYEQYF.

There are many counts of this clonotype. The gene calls are TRBV2 and TRBJ2-7; TRBD2 is a possible D gene (5 bases). CDR1 and CDR2 (germline): SNHLY, FYNNEI. V lost 0 bases, J lost 6 bases, and 12 bases lay in between. CDR3 length: 14 amino acids. The CDR3 sequence: CASSEAPRAIEQYF. Here the CDR3 DNA reads TGTGCCAGCAGTGAAGCCCCGCGGGCGATCGAGCAGTACTTC.

There are a few counts of this clonotype. The rearrangement uses TRBV6-6 and TRBJ2-5; unclear D gene. V lost 0 bases, J lost 5 bases, and 4 bases lay in between. The length of the CDR3 is 12 residues. Germline V gives CDR1 MNHNY, CDR2 SVGAGI (reference sequence). CDR3 nucleotides: TGTGCCAGCAGTTACTCTCTGGAGACCCAGTACTTC. Translating gives CASSYSLETQYF.

The rearrangement links TRBV10-3 to TRBJ1-1, with D unresolved. Germline V gene lookup returns CDR1 ENHRY and CDR2 SYGVKD. Trimming cost V 4 bases and J 0 bases, with 6 bases left between them. The CDR3 consists of 13 residues. The CDR3 reads CAISANMNTEAFF. The CDR3 region has the DNA TGTGCCATCAGTGCCAACATGAACACTGAAGCTTTCTTT.

The chain combines TRBV15 with TRBJ2-7, with a tentative D call TRBD1 (6 bases). CDR3 size: 12 residues. CDR1 is LNHNV and CDR2 is YYDKDF in the germline V gene (reference sequence). V shed 2 bases and J shed 9 bases, with 11 bases lying between them. This chain's CDR3 is CATSRLRGGQYF. For the CDR3, the DNA is TGTGCCACCAGCAGACTCAGGGGCGGGCAGTACTTC.

Only a few counts were recorded for this clonotype. This chain joins TRBV11-2 and TRBJ1-2; TRBD1 agrees at 8 bases. CDR3 length: 14 amino acids. V lost 7 bases, J lost 0 bases, and 4 bases stayed unmatched. Germline V gene data show CDR1 as SGHAT and CDR2 as FQNNGV. CDR3 loop: CASNSDRANYGYTF. Written as DNA, the CDR3 is TGTGCCAGCAACTCGGACAGGGCTAACTATGGCTACACCTTC.

This clonotype was recorded many times. V usage is TRBV10-3 and J usage is TRBJ2-5, with TRBD2 identical over 7 bases. The germline V gene encodes CDR1 ENHRY and CDR2 SYGVKD. The CDR3 extends over 15 amino acids. V trimming: 2 bases; J trimming: 2 bases; junction bases outside the gene matches: 5. The CDR3 coding sequence is TGTGCCATCAGTGAGGGGGCTAGCGGACAAGAGACCCAGTACTTC. Translated: CAISEGASGQETQYF.

A single count supports this clonotype. This chain connects TRBV25-1 to TRBJ1-1, with TRBD1 identical over 7 bases. The CDR3 contains 14 residues. Looked up from germline, CDR1 is MGHDK and CDR2 is SYGVNS. The junction had 6 bases not matched to a gene; V was cut back by 8 bases and J by 0 bases. The CDR3 loop reads CASVRGQLNTEAFF. The CDR3, as DNA: TGTGCCAGCGTTCGGGGACAGTTGAACACTGAAGCTTTCTTT.

This clonotype was seen many times. The V call is TRBV7-9, the J call TRBJ1-6; D ambiguous. From germline, CDR1 is SEHNR and CDR2 FQNEAQ (reference sequence). The CDR3 has 13 amino acids. Trimming took off 5 bases at V and 10 bases at J, with 12 bases between the two ends. DNA of the CDR3: TGTGCCAGCAGCCCCCGTTCGGGCTCACCCCTCCACTTT. It specifies CASSPRSGSPLHF.